This T cell receptor (beta chain) was documented in a study of T cell repertoires in cytomegalovirus infection. Whole-study context: Indications came from public TCR beta signatures; they pointed to CMV infection and to a matching HLA type.

The ends lost 0 bases at V and 0 bases at J; junction bases unmatched: 9. The CDR3 contains 19 residues. Germline V lookup: CDR1 SGHTA, CDR2 FQGNSA. TCRdb fed the reads into MiXCR, producing one record per CDR3 protein. The sample consists of around 750,000 distinct CDR3 sequences, roughly 33% of them appearing once. This clonotype was counted ten times or more. Its antigen is not known. General study findings and limits: The study found HLA-C-restricted CMV-specific TCR beta clonotypes dominating the ex vivo response. The cumulative frequency of public TCR beta families distinguished individuals who carried CMV together with the relevant HLA.

The rearrangement uses TRBV7-2 and TRBJ2-1; 9 bases line up with TRBD1. The sequencing here drew on cultured CD8+ T cells from PBMCs, taken from culture after CMV antigen stimulation. The TCR comes from a human donor in good health (CMV status not recorded). Some clones in this sample may be carry-over from other donors' samples. The CDR3 loop reads CASSLAQRDRVYSYNEQFF. The CDR3 DNA follows: TGTGCCAGCAGCTTAGCGCAAAGGGACAGGGTCTACTCCTACAATGAGCAGTTCTTC.